The clone carrying this T cell receptor (beta chain) was counted between two and nine times. Its antigen is not known. The data were taken from a study of resident and recirculating memory T cells in vitiligo. The CDR3 totals 15 residues. Germline CDR1 MNHEY, CDR2 SVGAGI. V was trimmed by 0 bases and J by 2 bases, leaving 10 bases between them. Findings of the study overall: TCR sequences were not conserved across biopsy sites or patients.

The data were produced by immunoSEQ multiplex PCR, yet TCRdb's version contains in-frame clones alone and is incomplete. The table includes around 70,000 clones, 91% detected once. Stable vitiligo meant no lesion change over the previous 6 months. No vitiligo treatment was given during the prior three months. Material for sequencing was blood. The chain links TRBV6-5 to TRBJ1-1; tentative D call: TRBD1 (5 bases). The source is a male donor with vitiligo. CDR3 DNA: TGTGCCAGCAGTTACTCGATCAGGGTTAACACTGAAGCTTTCTTT. As protein: CASSYSIRVNTEAFF.